The rows below give T cell receptor beta chains drawn from one sample of a study of blood T cell repertoires in COVID-19. Generated by immunoSEQ multiplex PCR, the TCRdb table keeps only in-frame clones and is missing some. The table includes 220,000 or so clones, approximately 86% detected once. What was sequenced was peripheral blood. The receptors derive from a woman between 50 and 59 years old with COVID-19, enrolled during active disease. CDR3s include the opening cysteine and the closing phenylalanine or tryptophan. A D gene is named only where the DNA matches it firmly. Size tells how often a clone was seen (once, few, many) or the class of an expanded clone, and some rows leave it out.

cdr3_aa: CASSFSGGQQAFF
cdr3_nt: TGTGCCAGCAGTTTTTCCGGGGGGCAACAAGCTTTCTTT
v_call: TRBV28
clone_size: .
d_call: .
j_call: TRBJ1-1

cdr3_aa: CASRPDRYNSPLHF
cdr3_nt: TGTGCCAGCCGCCCGGACAGATATAATTCACCCCTCCACTTT
v_call: TRBV27
clone_size: .
d_call: .
j_call: TRBJ1-6

cdr3_aa: CASRIQGAGGELFF
cdr3_nt: TGTGCCAGCAGGATACAGGGGGCTGGCGGGGAGCTGTTTTTT
v_call: TRBV2
clone_size: .
d_call: TRBD1
j_call: TRBJ2-2

cdr3_aa: CASSEDVGGATDTQYF
cdr3_nt: TGTGCCAGCAGTGAGGACGTCGGGGGGGCTACAGATACGCAGTATTTT
v_call: TRBV6-1
clone_size: .
d_call: TRBD2
j_call: TRBJ2-3

cdr3_aa: CASRDRSREQYF
cdr3_nt: TGTGCCAGCAGGGACAGGTCGAGGGAGCAGTACTTC
v_call: TRBV6-5
clone_size: .
d_call: TRBD1
j_call: TRBJ2-7

cdr3_aa: CASSLSGGGYYGYTF
cdr3_nt: TGTGCCAGCAGTTTATCGGGGGGTGGTTACTATGGCTACACCTTC
v_call: TRBV27
clone_size: once
d_call: .
j_call: TRBJ1-2

cdr3_aa: CASSLARVGPYNNQPQHF
cdr3_nt: TGTGCCAGCAGCTTAGCGCGGGTAGGACCATATAACAATCAGCCCCAGCATTTT
v_call: TRBV7-8
clone_size: .
d_call: .
j_call: TRBJ1-5

cdr3_aa: CASSPGGRYPNEQFF
cdr3_nt: TGTGCCAGCAGCCCCGGAGGTCGCTATCCTAATGAGCAGTTCTTC
v_call: TRBV13
clone_size: .
d_call: .
j_call: TRBJ2-1

cdr3_aa: CATSDPKPGLAKDTQYF
cdr3_nt: TGTGCCACCAGTGATCCCAAGCCGGGACTAGCAAAAGATACGCAGTATTTT
v_call: TRBV24-1
clone_size: .
d_call: TRBD2
j_call: TRBJ2-3

cdr3_aa: CASSLVSVGGAITEAFF
cdr3_nt: TGTGCCAGCAGCTTAGTATCGGTCGGGGGGGCGATCACTGAAGCTTTCTTT
v_call: TRBV11-3
clone_size: .
d_call: .
j_call: TRBJ1-1

cdr3_aa: CASSSMTGGINEQFF
cdr3_nt: TGTGCCAGCAGCTCGATGACAGGGGGTATCAATGAGCAGTTCTTC
v_call: TRBV5-4
clone_size: .
d_call: TRBD1
j_call: TRBJ2-1

cdr3_aa: CAIRTMGLAGGPDTQYF
cdr3_nt: TGTGCCATCAGGACAATGGGACTAGCGGGGGGGCCTGATACGCAGTATTTT
v_call: TRBV10-3
clone_size: .
d_call: TRBD2
j_call: TRBJ2-3

cdr3_aa: CASSRGENYGYTF
cdr3_nt: TGTGCCAGCAGTCGAGGCGAAAACTATGGCTACACCTTC
v_call: TRBV12-3/TRBV12-4
clone_size: .
d_call: .
j_call: TRBJ1-2

cdr3_aa: CASSFGGGSGANVLTF
cdr3_nt: TGTGCCAGCAGCTTCGGCGGGGGCTCTGGGGCCAACGTCCTGACTTTC
v_call: TRBV5-4
clone_size: .
d_call: TRBD2
j_call: TRBJ2-6

cdr3_aa: CASSGHRDSYQPQHF
cdr3_nt: TGTGCCAGCAGTGGACACCGGGACAGTTATCAGCCCCAGCATTTT
v_call: TRBV2
clone_size: .
d_call: TRBD1
j_call: TRBJ1-5

cdr3_aa: CASSLVGQASMNTEAFF
cdr3_nt: TGCGCCAGCAGCTTGGTAGGACAGGCGTCCATGAACACTGAAGCTTTCTTT
v_call: TRBV5-1
clone_size: many
d_call: TRBD1
j_call: TRBJ1-1

cdr3_aa: CASSFSVRGSSYNEQFF
cdr3_nt: TGTGCCAGCAGCTTTTCGGTCAGGGGAAGCTCCTACAATGAGCAGTTCTTC
v_call: TRBV12-1
clone_size: .
d_call: .
j_call: TRBJ2-1

cdr3_aa: CASSVVQPGGNEKLFF
cdr3_nt: TGTGCCAGCAGCGTAGTACAGCCAGGGGGTAATGAAAAACTGTTTTTT
v_call: TRBV9
clone_size: .
d_call: TRBD1
j_call: TRBJ1-4

cdr3_aa: CASSLLEGVGAFF
cdr3_nt: TGTGCCAGCAGTTTATTAGAGGGGGTCGGAGCTTTCTTT
v_call: TRBV27
clone_size: .
d_call: .
j_call: TRBJ1-1

cdr3_aa: CSVAHRATEAFF
cdr3_nt: TGCAGCGTGGCCCACAGGGCCACTGAAGCTTTCTTT
v_call: TRBV29-1
clone_size: .
d_call: .
j_call: TRBJ1-1

cdr3_aa: CASSPAGTSGYEQYF
cdr3_nt: TGCGCCAGCAGTCCCGCAGGGACTAGCGGTTACGAGCAGTACTTC
v_call: TRBV5-1
clone_size: .
d_call: TRBD2
j_call: TRBJ2-7

cdr3_aa: CASSDGQRGVSETQYF
cdr3_nt: TGCGCCAGCAGTGACGGGCAGCGGGGGGTTTCAGAGACCCAGTACTTC
v_call: TRBV10-1
clone_size: .
d_call: TRBD2
j_call: TRBJ2-5

cdr3_aa: CASKGLNNSPLHF
cdr3_nt: TGTGCCAGCAAGGGACTGAACAATTCACCCCTCCACTTT
v_call: TRBV27
clone_size: .
d_call: .
j_call: TRBJ1-6

cdr3_aa: CASSRSGGGYGYTF
cdr3_nt: TGTGCCAGCAGCCGCTCGGGGGGCGGCTATGGCTACACCTTC
v_call: TRBV28
clone_size: many
d_call: .
j_call: TRBJ1-2

cdr3_aa: CASSIGGGYYNEQFF
cdr3_nt: TGTGCCAGTAGTATAGGAGGGGGATATTACAATGAGCAGTTCTTC
v_call: TRBV19
clone_size: .
d_call: .
j_call: TRBJ2-1

cdr3_aa: CASAGVGQPQHF
cdr3_nt: TGTGCCAGCGCAGGGGTGGGTCAGCCCCAGCATTTT
v_call: TRBV28
clone_size: .
d_call: .
j_call: TRBJ1-5

cdr3_aa: CASSLESTIGEQYF
cdr3_nt: TGTGCCAGCAGCTTAGAGAGCACGATCGGGGAGCAGTACTTC
v_call: TRBV11-2
clone_size: .
d_call: .
j_call: TRBJ2-7

cdr3_aa: CASSRDRSYGYTF
cdr3_nt: TGTGCCAGTAGTCGGGACAGAAGTTATGGCTACACCTTC
v_call: TRBV19
clone_size: .
d_call: TRBD1
j_call: TRBJ1-2

cdr3_aa: CASRGDRRSEAFF
cdr3_nt: TGTGCCAGCAGGGGGGACAGGCGCTCAGAAGCTTTCTTT
v_call: TRBV6-5
clone_size: .
d_call: TRBD1
j_call: TRBJ1-1

cdr3_aa: CASSPRDRRDTQYF
cdr3_nt: TGTGCCAGCAGCCCCCGGGACAGGAGAGATACGCAGTATTTT
v_call: TRBV14
clone_size: .
d_call: TRBD1
j_call: TRBJ2-3

cdr3_aa: CASSFGQGNYNSPLHF
cdr3_nt: TGTGCCAGCAGCTTCGGACAGGGTAATTATAATTCACCCCTCCACTTT
v_call: TRBV5-6
clone_size: .
d_call: TRBD1
j_call: TRBJ1-6

cdr3_aa: CASSLQGRDTGELFF
cdr3_nt: TGTGCCAGCAGCTTACAGGGGCGGGACACCGGGGAGCTGTTTTTT
v_call: TRBV5-4
clone_size: .
d_call: TRBD1
j_call: TRBJ2-2

cdr3_aa: CASSLTGQGDEYGYTF
cdr3_nt: TGCGCCAGCAGCTTGACGGGACAGGGGGATGAGTATGGCTACACCTTC
v_call: TRBV5-1
clone_size: .
d_call: TRBD1
j_call: TRBJ1-2

cdr3_aa: CASSPPPYRTRNQPQHF
cdr3_nt: TGTGCCAGCAGCCCTCCCCCATACAGGACCCGCAATCAGCCCCAGCATTTT
v_call: TRBV7-2
clone_size: .
d_call: .
j_call: TRBJ1-5

cdr3_aa: CASRSTGDTEAFF
cdr3_nt: TGTGCCAGCAGGAGCACAGGGGACACTGAAGCTTTCTTT
v_call: TRBV25-1
clone_size: .
d_call: TRBD1
j_call: TRBJ1-1

cdr3_aa: CASSYSGGQTQYF
cdr3_nt: TGTGCCAGCAGTTATTCAGGGGGGCAGACCCAGTACTTC
v_call: TRBV6-6
clone_size: .
d_call: .
j_call: TRBJ2-5

cdr3_aa: CASSKLGTSSLGGELFF
cdr3_nt: TGTGCCAGCAGCAAACTCGGGACTAGCAGTTTGGGCGGGGAGCTGTTTTTT
v_call: TRBV5-4
clone_size: .
d_call: TRBD2
j_call: TRBJ2-2

cdr3_aa: CAFDRFIGYTF
cdr3_nt: TGTGCCTTCGACAGGTTTATTGGCTACACCTTC
v_call: TRBV30
clone_size: .
d_call: .
j_call: TRBJ1-2

cdr3_aa: CATRGPSGELFF
cdr3_nt: TGTGCCACCCGCGGGCCCAGTGGGGAGCTGTTTTTT
v_call: TRBV24-1
clone_size: once
d_call: .
j_call: TRBJ2-2

cdr3_aa: CASSQDPATNEKLFF
cdr3_nt: TGTGCCAGCAGCCAAGACCCTGCAACTAATGAAAAACTGTTTTTT
v_call: TRBV14
clone_size: .
d_call: .
j_call: TRBJ1-4

cdr3_aa: CASGLVRRPGYNEQFF
cdr3_nt: TGTGCTAGTGGTTTGGTACGTCGACCGGGGTACAATGAGCAGTTCTTC
v_call: TRBV12-5
clone_size: .
d_call: .
j_call: TRBJ2-1

cdr3_aa: CASSVLDSPGGNTIYF
cdr3_nt: TGTGCCAGCAGCGTTTTGGACAGTCCGGGGGGAAACACCATATATTTT
v_call: TRBV9
clone_size: .
d_call: .
j_call: TRBJ1-3

cdr3_aa: CASRLVRRVSNTGELFF
cdr3_nt: TGTGCAAGTCGCTTAGTTAGGAGGGTCTCGAACACCGGGGAGCTGTTTTTT
v_call: TRBV12-2
clone_size: .
d_call: .
j_call: TRBJ2-2

cdr3_aa: CSASWDRGLTDTQYF
cdr3_nt: TGCAGTGCTAGTTGGGACAGAGGCCTTACAGATACGCAGTATTTT
v_call: TRBV20-1
clone_size: .
d_call: TRBD1
j_call: TRBJ2-3

cdr3_aa: CASSLARLTTGELFF
cdr3_nt: TGCGCCAGCAGCTTGGCGCGTCTCACCACCGGGGAGCTGTTTTTT
v_call: TRBV5-1
clone_size: .
d_call: .
j_call: TRBJ2-2

cdr3_aa: CASSLERWQNYGYTF
cdr3_nt: TGTGCCAGCAGCTTAGAGCGGTGGCAGAACTATGGCTACACCTTC
v_call: TRBV11-2
clone_size: .
d_call: .
j_call: TRBJ1-2

cdr3_aa: CASSLGWEIGYGYTF
cdr3_nt: TGTGCCAGCAGCTTGGGGTGGGAGATAGGCTATGGCTACACCTTC
v_call: TRBV5-6
clone_size: .
d_call: .
j_call: TRBJ1-2

cdr3_aa: CASKGQGYNSPLHF
cdr3_nt: TGTGCCAGCAAGGGACAGGGCTATAATTCACCCCTCCACTTT
v_call: TRBV2
clone_size: .
d_call: TRBD1
j_call: TRBJ1-6

cdr3_aa: CASSPGTLREKLFF
cdr3_nt: TGTGCCAGTAGCCCCGGGACATTAAGAGAAAAACTGTTTTTT
v_call: TRBV19
clone_size: .
d_call: .
j_call: TRBJ1-4

cdr3_aa: CASSQVINNEQFF
cdr3_nt: TGTGCCAGCAGCCAAGTTATTAACAATGAGCAGTTCTTC
v_call: TRBV14
clone_size: .
d_call: .
j_call: TRBJ2-1